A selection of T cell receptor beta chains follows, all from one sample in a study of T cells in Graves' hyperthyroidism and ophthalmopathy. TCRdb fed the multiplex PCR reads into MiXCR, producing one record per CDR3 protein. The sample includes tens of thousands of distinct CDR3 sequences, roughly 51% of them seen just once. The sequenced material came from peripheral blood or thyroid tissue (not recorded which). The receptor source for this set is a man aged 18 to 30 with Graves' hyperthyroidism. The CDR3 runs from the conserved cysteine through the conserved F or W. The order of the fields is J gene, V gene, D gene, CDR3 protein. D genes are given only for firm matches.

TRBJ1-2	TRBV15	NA	CATSRDKGTEGYTF
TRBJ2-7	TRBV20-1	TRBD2	CSARRTSGSSYEQYF
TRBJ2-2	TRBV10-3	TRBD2	CAISLGTSAAGELFF
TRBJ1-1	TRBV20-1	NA	CSANLIPSRAEASF
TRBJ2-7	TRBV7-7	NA	CASSLETGRDEQYF
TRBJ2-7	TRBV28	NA	CASSLGAAPYEQYF
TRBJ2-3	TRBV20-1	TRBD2	CSARSSGHFTDTQYF
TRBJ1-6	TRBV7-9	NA	CASSADAGYSPLHF
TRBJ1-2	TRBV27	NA	CASSYTGGNGYTF
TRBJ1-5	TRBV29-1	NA	CSVRGGDNQPQHF
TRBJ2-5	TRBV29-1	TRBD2	CSIDVGTSGSRTQYF
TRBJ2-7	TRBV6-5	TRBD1	CASSYYGTGASYGVYF
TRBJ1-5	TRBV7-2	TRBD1	CASSGQGVQPQHF
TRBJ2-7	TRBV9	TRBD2	CASSTTSGRREQYF
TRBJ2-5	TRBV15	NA	CATSGLQETQYF
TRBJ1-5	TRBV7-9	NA	CASSAGAMQPQHF
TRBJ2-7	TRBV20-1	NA	CSARSRRGTVHEQYF
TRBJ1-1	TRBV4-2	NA	CASSPTGGETEAFF
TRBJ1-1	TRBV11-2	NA	CASSLNPGARMNTEAFF
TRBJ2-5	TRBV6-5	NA	CASSSSDGKGTQYF
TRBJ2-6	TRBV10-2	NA	CASSESAGANVLTF
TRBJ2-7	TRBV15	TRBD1	CATSRGQTYEQYF
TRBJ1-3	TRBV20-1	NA	CSASGPGLMHTIYF
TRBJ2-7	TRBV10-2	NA	CASSHETTYEQYF
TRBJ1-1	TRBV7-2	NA	CASSRAAGELNTEAFF
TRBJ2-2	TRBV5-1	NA	CASGELFF
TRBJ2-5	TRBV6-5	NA	CASSLQATPEAF
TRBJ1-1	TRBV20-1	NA	CSAADAYEAFF
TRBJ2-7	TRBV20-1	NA	CGAINAGQSF
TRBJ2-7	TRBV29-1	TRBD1	CSAWGQGSNEQYF
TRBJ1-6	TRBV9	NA	CASSGPSSNSPLHF
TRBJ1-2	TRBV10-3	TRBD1	CASRRPGQPYGYTF
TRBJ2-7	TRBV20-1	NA	CSARENNGQPHEQYF
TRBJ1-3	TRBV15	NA	CATSRTGSSGNTIYF
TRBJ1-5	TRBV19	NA	CASKKDRYSNQPQHF
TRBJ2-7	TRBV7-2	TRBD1	CASSLREGGYYEQYF
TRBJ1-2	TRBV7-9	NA	CASSEQAANYGHTF
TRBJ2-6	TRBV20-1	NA	CSARGPGSSGANVLTF
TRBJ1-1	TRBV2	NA	CASRIEGQLNTEAFF
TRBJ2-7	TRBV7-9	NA	CASSQEGGYEQYF
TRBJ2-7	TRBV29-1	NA	CSVVGAGREQYF
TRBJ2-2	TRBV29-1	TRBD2	CSVALGGGELTGELFF
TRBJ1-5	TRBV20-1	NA	CSASRGQPQHF
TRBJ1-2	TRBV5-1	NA	CASSLEGTDYGYTF
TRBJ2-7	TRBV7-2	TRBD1	CASRQGDGYEQYF
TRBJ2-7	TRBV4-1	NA	CASSHTTGGYEQYF
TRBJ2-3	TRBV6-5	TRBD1	CASRTGGANTQYF
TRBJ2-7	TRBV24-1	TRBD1	CATSDSDRGYEQYF
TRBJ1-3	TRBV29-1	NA	CSSQTSVYFCAISPGGDRDTIYF
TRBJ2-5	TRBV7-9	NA	CATSKRLGRETQYF
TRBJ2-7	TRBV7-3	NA	CASSPSDLYEQYF
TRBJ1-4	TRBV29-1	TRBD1	CSVAGDRGVEKLFF
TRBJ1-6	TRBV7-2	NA	CASSPGYNSPLHF
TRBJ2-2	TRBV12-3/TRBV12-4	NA	CASSSPTGELFF
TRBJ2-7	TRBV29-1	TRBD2	CSVRPGTSGRYEQYF